This T cell receptor (beta chain) was found in a study of CD8 T cells in Susac syndrome. The CDR3 is made up of 15 amino acids. The germline V gene has CDR1 SGHTA and CDR2 FQGNSA. The germline V and J ends were trimmed by 4 bases and 3 bases, with 14 bases remaining between them. The authors carried out high-throughput sequencing of TCR beta. They applied it to CD8+ and CD4+ T cells obtained from blood. Multiple sclerosis controls were treatment-naive patients with stable or active relapsing-remitting disease. TEMRA cells underwent FACS enrichment and CD8+ and CD4+ T cells underwent negative isolation. RNA amounts of roughly 0.45 to 1 ug underwent reverse transcription with random hexamers. An immunoSEQ multiplex PCR amplified TCR beta CDR3 over 54 Vbeta and 13 Jbeta. From the immunoSEQ multiplex PCR reads, TCRdb called clonotypes with MiXCR, one entry per CDR3 protein. The table shows fewer than 350,000 distinct CDR3 sequences, with 65% to 90% occurring only once.

The sequenced material came from CD8+ T cells from PBMCs. This clonotype was obtained from a human donor with multiple sclerosis. This rearrangement joins TRBV7-2 to TRBJ2-3; a possible D gene is TRBD2 (5 bases). DNA for the CDR3: TGTGCCAGCAGCTCCCCGAGGGATGCGACAGATACGCAGTATTTT. Protein product: CASSSPRDATDTQYF.